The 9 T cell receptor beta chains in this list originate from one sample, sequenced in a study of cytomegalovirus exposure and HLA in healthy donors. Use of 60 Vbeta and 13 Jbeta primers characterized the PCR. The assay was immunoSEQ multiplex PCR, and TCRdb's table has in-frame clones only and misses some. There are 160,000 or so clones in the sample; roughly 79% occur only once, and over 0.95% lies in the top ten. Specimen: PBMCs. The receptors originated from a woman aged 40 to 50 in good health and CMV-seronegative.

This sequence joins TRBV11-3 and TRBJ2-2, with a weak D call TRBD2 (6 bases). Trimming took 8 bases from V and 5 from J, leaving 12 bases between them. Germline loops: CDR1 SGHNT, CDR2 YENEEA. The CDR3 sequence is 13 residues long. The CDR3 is CASALGGTGELFF. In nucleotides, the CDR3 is TGTGCCAGCGCACTGGGGGGAACCGGGGAGCTGTTTTTT.

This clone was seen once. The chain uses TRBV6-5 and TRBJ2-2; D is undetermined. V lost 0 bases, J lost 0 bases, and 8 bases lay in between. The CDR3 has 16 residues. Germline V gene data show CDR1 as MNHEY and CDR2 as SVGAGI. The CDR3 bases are TGTGCCAGCAGTTACTCCGGCGGAACGAACACCGGGGAGCTGTTTTTT. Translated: CASSYSGGTNTGELFF.

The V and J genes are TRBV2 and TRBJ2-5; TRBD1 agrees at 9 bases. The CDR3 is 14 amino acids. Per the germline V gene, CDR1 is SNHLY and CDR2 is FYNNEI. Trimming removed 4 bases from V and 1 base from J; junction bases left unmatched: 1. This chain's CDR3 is CASSGGQGQETQYF. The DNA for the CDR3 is TGTGCCAGCAGTGGGGGACAGGGCCAAGAGACCCAGTACTTC.

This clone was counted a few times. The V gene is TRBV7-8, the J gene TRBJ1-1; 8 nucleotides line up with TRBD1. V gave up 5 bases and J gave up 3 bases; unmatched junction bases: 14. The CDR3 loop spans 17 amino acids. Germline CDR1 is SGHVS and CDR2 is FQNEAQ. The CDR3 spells CASSLGQGGLKDTEAFF. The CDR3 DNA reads TGTGCCAGCAGCCTCGGACAGGGCGGGTTAAAGGACACTGAAGCTTTCTTT.

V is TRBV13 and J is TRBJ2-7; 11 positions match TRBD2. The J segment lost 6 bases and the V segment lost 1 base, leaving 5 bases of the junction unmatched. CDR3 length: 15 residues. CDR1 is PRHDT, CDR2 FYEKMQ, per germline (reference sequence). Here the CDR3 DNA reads TGTGCCAGCAGCTTAGAACTAGCGGGAGTTGGCGAGCAGTACTTC. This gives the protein CASSLELAGVGEQYF.

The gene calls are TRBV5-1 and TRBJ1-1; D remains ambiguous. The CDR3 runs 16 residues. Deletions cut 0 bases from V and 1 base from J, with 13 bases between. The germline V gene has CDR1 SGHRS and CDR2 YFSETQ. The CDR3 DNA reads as TGCGCCAGCAGCTTGGGAGGCGGACTCCCGAACACTGAAGCTTTCTTT. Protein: CASSLGGGLPNTEAFF.

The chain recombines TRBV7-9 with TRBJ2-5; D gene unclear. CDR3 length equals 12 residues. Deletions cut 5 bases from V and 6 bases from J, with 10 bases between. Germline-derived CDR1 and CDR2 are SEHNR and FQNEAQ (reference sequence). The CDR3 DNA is TGTGCCAGCAGCCCGCGATCCCAGACCCAGTACTTC. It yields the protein CASSPRSQTQYF.

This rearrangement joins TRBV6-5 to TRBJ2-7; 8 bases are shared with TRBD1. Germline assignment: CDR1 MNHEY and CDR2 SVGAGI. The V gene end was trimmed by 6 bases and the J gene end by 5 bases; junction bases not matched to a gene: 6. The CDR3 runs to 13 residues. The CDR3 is CASSRDRGHEQYF. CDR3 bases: TGTGCCAGCAGCCGCGACAGGGGACACGAGCAGTACTTC.

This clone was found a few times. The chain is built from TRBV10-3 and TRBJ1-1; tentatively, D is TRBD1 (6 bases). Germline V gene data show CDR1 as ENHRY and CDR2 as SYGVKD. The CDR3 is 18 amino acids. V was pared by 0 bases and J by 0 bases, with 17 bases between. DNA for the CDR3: TGTGCCATCAGTGAGTCAGTTAGGGGGGGACCTATGAACACTGAAGCTTTCTTT. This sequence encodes CAISESVRGGPMNTEAFF.